The 26 T cell receptor beta chains presented below share a single source sample, sequenced in a study of T cells in Graves' hyperthyroidism and ophthalmopathy. RNA transcripts yielded amplified TCR beta CDR3 regions. HTBI primers were employed in a first-round RT-PCR of the TCR CDR3. One entry per CDR3 protein results from TCRdb running MiXCR on the multiplex PCR reads. Here the sample spans 300,000 or so distinct CDR3 sequences, around 15% being singletons. Sequenced material: blood. The origin of the receptors is a woman in her sixties with Graves' ophthalmopathy.

This clonotype was counted at least ten times. The V and J genes are TRBV7-2 and TRBJ2-2, with unresolved D. V was trimmed by 8 bases and J by 3 bases, leaving 16 bases between them. Per germline, CDR1 SGHTA and CDR2 FQGNSA. The CDR3 length is 15 residues. The CDR3 here is CASSISLTDTGELFF. The CDR3 DNA sequence: TGTGCCAGCTCTATCTCGTTGACGGACACCGGGGAGCTGTTTTTT.

This clonotype showed up many times. This chain connects TRBV19 to TRBJ1-5; D remains ambiguous. This CDR3 is built from 15 residues. From germline, CDR1 is LNHDA and CDR2 SQIVND (reference sequence). Trimming stripped 6 bases from V and 6 bases from J, with 18 bases between. CDR3 loop: CASSPGGSASQPQHF. DNA for the CDR3: TGTGCCAGTAGCCCCGGAGGGTCTGCGAGTCAGCCCCAGCATTTT.

This chain connects TRBV7-9 to TRBJ2-5; D not certain. Germline assignment: CDR1 SEHNR and CDR2 FQNEAQ (reference sequence). This CDR3 has 13 amino acids. V was trimmed by 5 bases and J by 0 bases, leaving 7 bases between them. For the CDR3, the DNA is TGTGCCAGCAGCCCCGACTACCAAGAGACCCAGTACTTC. Encoded protein: CASSPDYQETQYF.

The sample holds one count of this clonotype. A much larger clonotype is one base distant, so this may be a read error. The chain has TRBV2 and TRBJ2-2, with D maybe TRBD2 (6 bases). CDR3 size: 12 residues. Germline-derived CDR1 and CDR2 are SNHLY and FYNNEI. The CDR3 nucleotides read TGTGCCAGCAGTGTTGGCGGCGGGGAGCTGGTTTTT. Amino acid sequence: CASSVGGGELVF.

This clonotype was counted a few times. V and J are TRBV20-1 and TRBJ2-1; D uncertain. Trimming removed 6 bases at V and 9 bases at J, with 12 bases between. The CDR3 has 11 residues. CDR1 and CDR2 (germline): DFQATT, SNEGSKA (reference sequence). The CDR3 protein is CSADPTIEQFF. CDR3 nucleotide sequence: TGCAGTGCAGACCCAACAATTGAGCAGTTCTTC.

This clonotype has ten or more counts. The V gene is TRBV5-8, the J gene TRBJ2-1; the match to TRBD1 covers 7 bases. Germline CDR1 SGHTS, CDR2 YDEGEE. The CDR3 has 15 residues. V was pared by 4 bases and J by 3 bases, with 7 bases of the junction left unmatched. The CDR3, as DNA: TGTGCCAGCAGCCCCCGAGACAGGGTCTACAATGAGCAGTTCTTC. It yields the protein CASSPRDRVYNEQFF.

The chain carries TRBV19 and TRBJ1-5; 9 bases align to TRBD1. CDR3 length: 16 amino acids. Germline V gene data show CDR1 as LNHDA and CDR2 as SQIVND (reference sequence). The V and J ends lost 9 bases and 5 bases, in that order; junction bases with no gene match: 14. The CDR3 reads CASKYRGQIKDQPQHF. DNA for the CDR3: TGTGCCAGCAAGTACAGGGGGCAAATTAAGGATCAGCCCCAGCATTTT. Looking up the rest from reference TRBV19 and TRBJ1-5 gives the full variable domain: DGGITQSPKYLFRKEGQNVTLSCEQNLNHDAMYWYRQDPGQGLRLIYYSQIVNDFQKGDIAEGYSVSREKKESFPLTVTSAQKNPTAFYLCASKYRGQIKDQPQHFGDGTRLSIL.

A word on this clonotype: A much larger clone differs by one base, so this may be a read error. The V call is TRBV18, the J call TRBJ1-2; D might be TRBD1 (6 bases). Germline-derived CDR1 and CDR2 are KGHSH and LQKENI. This CDR3 region has 14 residues. The CDR3 DNA follows: TGTGTCAGCTCACTCCAGGACAGCTCCTATGGCTACACCTTC. Protein sequence: CVSSLQDSSYGYTF.

This clonotype was seen many times. The chain has TRBV6-1 and TRBJ2-1, with TRBD2 matching 11 bases. The V segment lost 7 bases and the J segment 6 bases; nucleotides outside the gene matches: 14. Germline values: CDR1 MNHNS, CDR2 SASEGT. The CDR3 runs 17 residues. CDR3 sequence (DNA): TGTGCCAGCACCGTACATATCGGACTAGCGGGTAGCAATGAGCAGTTCTTC. As protein: CASTVHIGLAGSNEQFF.

This clonotype was found a few times. The CDR3 sequence is CSARDWRLAGGGSYNEQFF. CDR3 in DNA: TGCAGTGCTAGAGATTGGCGACTAGCGGGAGGAGGGTCCTACAATGAGCAGTTCTTC. This chain connects TRBV20-1 to TRBJ2-1, with TRBD2 matching 13 bases. The CDR3 sequence is 19 residues long. Trimming removed 0 bases from V and 1 base from J; junction bases left unmatched: 9. The germline gives CDR1 DFQATT, CDR2 SNEGSKA (reference sequence).

Many counts were recorded for this clonotype. V gene TRBV27 combines with J gene TRBJ2-5; the match to TRBD2 covers 7 bases. There are 19 residues in the CDR3. The germline V gene has CDR1 MNHEY and CDR2 SMNVEV (reference sequence). V lost 2 bases, J lost 5 bases, and 20 bases stayed unmatched. The DNA of the CDR3 is TGTGCCAGCAGTTTAAGGGTTTCGAGCTGGCGGGAGACCTTTGAGACCCAGTACTTC. Amino acid sequence: CASSLRVSSWRETFETQYF.

On this clonotype itself: Being one base from a much bigger clone, this may be a read error. The genes are TRBV28 and TRBJ1-5; no clear D gene. Germline V gives CDR1 MDHEN, CDR2 SYDVKM. The CDR3 loop spans 15 amino acids. CDR3 in DNA: TGTGCCAGCCGTTTACGAGGCGGTGTCAATCAGCCCCAGCATTTT. Translated, it gives CASRLRGGVNQPQHF.

Many counts were recorded for this clonotype. The gene calls are TRBV12-3 or TRBV12-4 and TRBJ2-2, with 15 bases identical to TRBD2. The CDR3 extends over 17 amino acids. The trim removed 4 bases at V and 4 bases at J, leaving 4 bases unmatched. In DNA, the CDR3 is TGTGCCAGCAGTTCAGGACTAGCGGGAGGGCCCACCGGGGAGCTGTTTTTT. As protein: CASSSGLAGGPTGELFF.

This clonotype was seen ten or more times. The CDR3 reads CASSSNTGGQETQYF. Here the CDR3 DNA reads TGCGCCAGCAGCTCGAATACAGGGGGGCAAGAGACCCAGTACTTC. The chain is built from TRBV5-1 and TRBJ2-5; 8 bases map to TRBD1. V trimming: 3 bases; J trimming: 2 bases; junction bases outside the gene matches: 6. The length of the CDR3 is 15 residues. The germline CDR1 and CDR2 sequences are SGHRS and YFSETQ.

This clonotype has just a few counts. This sequence joins TRBV4-2 and TRBJ2-3; the match to TRBD2 covers 7 bases. Germline V lookup: CDR1 LGHNA, CDR2 YNFKEQ. Trimming took 1 base from V and 3 from J; bases not matched to a gene: 7. CDR3 size: 16 residues. The CDR3 protein is CASSQAGGSGTDTQYF. The DNA of the CDR3 is TGTGCCAGCAGCCAAGCGGGCGGGAGTGGGACAGATACGCAGTATTTT.

V is TRBV5-6 and J is TRBJ2-1; 8 positions agree with TRBD2. The CDR3 runs to 14 residues. The V gene's germline CDR1 is SGHDT and CDR2 YYEEEE. V lost 2 bases, J lost 4 bases, and 2 bases stayed unmatched. CDR3 in amino acids: CASSFGGGYNEQFF. CDR3 nucleotides: TGTGCCAGCAGCTTCGGGGGGGGGTACAATGAGCAGTTCTTC.

The V call is TRBV6-2 or TRBV6-3, the J call TRBJ2-7, with D unresolved. This CDR3 has 14 residues. V was trimmed by 6 bases and J by 0 bases, leaving 12 bases between them. CDR1 MNHEY and CDR2 SVGEGT come from the germline V gene. CDR3 residues: CASSPVPISYEQYF. In DNA form, the CDR3 reads TGTGCCAGCAGCCCCGTACCGATCTCCTACGAGCAGTACTTC.

The gene calls are TRBV7-6 and TRBJ1-2, with a tentative D call TRBD1 (5 bases). V was trimmed by 5 bases and J by 7 bases, leaving 14 bases between them. CDR1 is SGHVS and CDR2 is FNYEAQ in the germline V gene. This CDR3 region has 13 residues. The CDR3 is CASSEIGGSGYTF. Here the CDR3 DNA reads TGTGCCAGCAGCGAGATCGGGGGTAGTGGCTACACCTTC. Full variable domain (remainder filled in from reference TRBV7-6 and TRBJ1-2): GAGVSQSPRYKVTKRGQDVALRCDPISGHVSLYWYRQALGQGPEFLTYFNYEAQQDKSGLPNDRFSAERPEGSISTLTIQRTEQRDSAMYRCASSEIGGSGYTFGSGTRLTVV.

The chain uses TRBV19 and TRBJ1-6; 8 bases align to TRBD1. Germline trimming cut 5 bases from V and 10 bases from J; bases unmatched to any gene: 13. Germline V gene lookup returns CDR1 LNHDA and CDR2 SQIVND (reference sequence). The CDR3 is 16 residues long. CDR3 sequence: CASSANRQGLRSPLHF. DNA for the CDR3: TGTGCCAGTAGTGCCAATCGACAGGGGTTGAGATCACCCCTCCACTTT.

This clonotype was seen repeatedly, ten times or more. The chain couples TRBV12-3 or TRBV12-4 to TRBJ1-2, with a possible D match to TRBD1 (6 bases). The CDR3 extends over 13 amino acids. Trimming cost V 3 bases and J 8 bases, with 13 bases left between them. The CDR3 nucleotides are TGTGCCAGCAGTTTTGGGGGCCGGGCGGGCTACACCTTC. Its protein product is CASSFGGRAGYTF.

This clonotype was counted ten times or more. The J gene is TRBJ1-5, the V gene TRBV28; no clear D. The CDR3 is made up of 16 amino acids. CDR1 is MDHEN and CDR2 is SYDVKM in the germline V gene. Trimming left V 6 bases short and J 1 base short, with 16 bases between. For the CDR3, the DNA is TGTGCCAGCAGCCCAATGCCTGTAGGGAGCAATCAGCCCCAGCATTTT. It codes for CASSPMPVGSNQPQHF. The whole variable domain, remainder taken from reference TRBV28 and TRBJ1-5, is DVKVTQSSRYLVKRTGEKVFLECVQDMDHENMFWYRQDPGLGLRLIYFSYDVKMKEKGDIPEGYSVSREKKERFSLILESASTNQTSMYLCASSPMPVGSNQPQHFGDGTRLSIL.

The V call is TRBV19, the J call TRBJ2-6, with 7 bases identical to TRBD1. The V segment lost 7 bases and the J segment 0 bases; nucleotides outside the gene matches: 12. The length of the CDR3 is 18 residues. Germline V gene data show CDR1 as LNHDA and CDR2 as SQIVND (reference sequence). CDR3 amino acids: CASNSLGDSNSGANVLTF. The CDR3 DNA reads TGTGCCAGTAACTCCCTCGGGGACAGCAACTCTGGGGCCAACGTCCTGACTTTC.

In its sample, this clonotype was seen many times. This chain links TRBV6-1 with TRBJ2-1; TRBD2 agrees at 9 bases. The length of the CDR3 is 14 residues. Germline CDR1 is MNHNS and CDR2 is SASEGT. V shed 6 bases, J shed 7 bases, and the junction held 7 bases outside the gene matches. The DNA for the CDR3 is TGTGCCAGCAGAAAAAAGCGGGAGGCGAATGAGCAGTTCTTC. As protein: CASRKKREANEQFF.

This clonotype has a single count. V is TRBV3-2 and J is TRBJ1-4. TRBV3-2 is an annotated pseudogene. The CDR3 contains 18 residues. Here the CDR3 reads CASSQDLGLLEVSEKLFF. Here the CDR3 DNA reads TGTGCCAGCAGCCAAGATTTGGGCCTACTGGAAGTAAGCGAAAAACTGTTTTTT.

This clonotype was counted many times. This chain connects TRBV4-2 to TRBJ1-6; D not resolved. The V gene lost 1 base and the J gene lost 0 bases, with 7 bases spanning the gap. This CDR3 region has 16 residues. The germline CDR1 and CDR2 sequences are LGHNA and YNFKEQ. CDR3: CASSQAMSSYNSPLHF. The CDR3 DNA follows: TGTGCCAGCAGCCAAGCGATGAGCTCCTATAATTCACCCCTCCACTTT.

This clonotype has at least ten counts. The DNA of the CDR3 is TGCGCCAGCAGCTTGGGACAGGGAACGAACACTGAAGCTTTCTTT. Encoded protein: CASSLGQGTNTEAFF. The chain joins TRBV5-1 to TRBJ1-1; the match to TRBD1 covers 7 bases. V trimming: 0 bases; J trimming: 1 base; junction bases outside the gene matches: 3. This CDR3 contains 15 residues. From germline, CDR1 is SGHRS and CDR2 YFSETQ.